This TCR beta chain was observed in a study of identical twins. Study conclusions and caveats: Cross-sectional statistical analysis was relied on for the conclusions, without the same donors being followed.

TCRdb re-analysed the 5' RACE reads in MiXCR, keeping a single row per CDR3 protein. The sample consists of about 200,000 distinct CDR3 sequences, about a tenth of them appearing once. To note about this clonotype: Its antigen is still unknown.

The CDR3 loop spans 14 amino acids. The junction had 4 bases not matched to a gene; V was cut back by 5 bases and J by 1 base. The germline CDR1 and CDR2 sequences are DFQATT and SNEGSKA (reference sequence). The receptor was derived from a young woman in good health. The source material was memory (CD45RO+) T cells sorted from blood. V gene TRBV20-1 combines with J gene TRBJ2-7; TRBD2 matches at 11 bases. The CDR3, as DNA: TGCAGTGCTCAGACTAGCGGGACATCCTACGAGCAGTACTTC. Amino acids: CSAQTSGTSYEQYF.